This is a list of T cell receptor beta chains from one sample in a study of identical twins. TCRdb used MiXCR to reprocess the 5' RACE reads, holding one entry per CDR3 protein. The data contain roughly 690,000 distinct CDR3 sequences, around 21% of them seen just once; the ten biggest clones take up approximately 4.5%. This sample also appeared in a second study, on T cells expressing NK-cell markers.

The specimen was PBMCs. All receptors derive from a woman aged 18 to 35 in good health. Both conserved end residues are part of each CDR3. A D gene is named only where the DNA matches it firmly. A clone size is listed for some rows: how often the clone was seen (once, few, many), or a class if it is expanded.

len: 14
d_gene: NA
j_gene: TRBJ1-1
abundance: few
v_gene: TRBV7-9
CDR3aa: CASSSSGGNTEAFF
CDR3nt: TGTGCCAGCAGCTCTTCGGGGGGCAACACTGAAGCTTTCTTT

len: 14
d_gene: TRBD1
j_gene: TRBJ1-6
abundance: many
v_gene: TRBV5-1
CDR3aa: CASSSGQGVSPLHF
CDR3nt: TGCGCCAGCAGCTCGGGACAGGGTGTCTCACCCCTCCACTTT

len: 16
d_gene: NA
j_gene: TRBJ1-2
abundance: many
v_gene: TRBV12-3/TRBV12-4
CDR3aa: CASTPVRAPTNYGYTF
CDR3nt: TGTGCCAGCACCCCCGTCAGGGCCCCCACTAACTATGGCTACACCTTC

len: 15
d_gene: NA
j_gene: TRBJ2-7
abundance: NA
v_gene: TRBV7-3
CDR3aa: CASSLTPAPTYEQYF
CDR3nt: TGTGCCAGCAGCTTAACCCCCGCGCCCACCTACGAGCAGTACTTC

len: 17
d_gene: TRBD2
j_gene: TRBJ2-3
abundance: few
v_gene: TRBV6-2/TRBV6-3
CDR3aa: CASKRTSGRDSTDTQYF
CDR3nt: TGTGCCAGCAAACGGACTAGCGGGAGGGATAGCACAGATACGCAGTATTTT

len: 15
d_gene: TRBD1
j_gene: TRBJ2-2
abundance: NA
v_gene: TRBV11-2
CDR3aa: CASSRNRGQTGELFF
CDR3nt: TGTGCCAGCAGCCGGAACAGGGGGCAGACCGGGGAGCTGTTTTTT

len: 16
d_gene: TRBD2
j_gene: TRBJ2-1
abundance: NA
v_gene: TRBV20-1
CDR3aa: CSATRTSGGAWNEQFF
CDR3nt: TGCAGTGCTACCAGGACTAGCGGGGGGGCGTGGAATGAGCAGTTCTTC

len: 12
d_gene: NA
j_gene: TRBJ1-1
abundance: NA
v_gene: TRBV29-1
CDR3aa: CSGKKGATEAFF
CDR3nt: TGCAGCGGAAAGAAAGGGGCGACTGAAGCTTTCTTT

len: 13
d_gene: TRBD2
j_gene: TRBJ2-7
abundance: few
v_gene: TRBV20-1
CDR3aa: CSAREREPYEQYF
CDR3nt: TGCAGTGCTAGGGAGCGGGAGCCATACGAGCAGTACTTC

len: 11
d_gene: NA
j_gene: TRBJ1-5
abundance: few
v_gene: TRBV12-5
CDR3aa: CASGTEQPQHF
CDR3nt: TGTGCTAGTGGGACAGAACAGCCCCAGCATTTT

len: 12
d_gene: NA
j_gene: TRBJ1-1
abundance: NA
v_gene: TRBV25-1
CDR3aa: CASSDPSSEAFF
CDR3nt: TGTGCCAGCAGTGACCCCTCCTCTGAAGCTTTCTTT

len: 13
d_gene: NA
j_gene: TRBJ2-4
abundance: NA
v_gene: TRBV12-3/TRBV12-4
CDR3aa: CASSLVARGVQYF
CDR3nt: TGTGCCAGCAGTTTAGTAGCCAGGGGAGTTCAGTACTTC

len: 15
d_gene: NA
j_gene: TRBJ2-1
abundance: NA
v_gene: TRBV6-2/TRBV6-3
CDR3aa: CASSYPFALANEQFF
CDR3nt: TGTGCCAGCAGTTACCCCTTTGCGTTAGCTAATGAGCAGTTCTTC

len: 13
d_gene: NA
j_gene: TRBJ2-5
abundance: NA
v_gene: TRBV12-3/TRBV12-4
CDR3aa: CASSFGHAETQYF
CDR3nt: TGTGCCAGCAGTTTTGGACACGCAGAGACCCAGTACTTC

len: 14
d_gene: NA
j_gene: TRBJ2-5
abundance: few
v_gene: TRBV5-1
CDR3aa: CASSFGPGEETQYF
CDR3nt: NA

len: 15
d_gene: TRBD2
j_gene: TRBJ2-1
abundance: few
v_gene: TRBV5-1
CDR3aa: CASRGRGDPYNEQFF
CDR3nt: TGCGCCAGCAGAGGGAGGGGAGATCCCTACAATGAGCAGTTCTTC

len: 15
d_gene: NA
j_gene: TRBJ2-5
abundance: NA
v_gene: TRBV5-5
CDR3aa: CASSLAVIRQETQYF
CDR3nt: TGTGCCAGCAGCCTTGCTGTAATCCGCCAAGAGACCCAGTACTTC

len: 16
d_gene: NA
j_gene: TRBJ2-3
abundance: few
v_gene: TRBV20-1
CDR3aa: CSARDWLGDATDTQYF
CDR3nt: TGCAGTGCTAGAGATTGGCTCGGGGATGCCACAGATACGCAGTATTTT